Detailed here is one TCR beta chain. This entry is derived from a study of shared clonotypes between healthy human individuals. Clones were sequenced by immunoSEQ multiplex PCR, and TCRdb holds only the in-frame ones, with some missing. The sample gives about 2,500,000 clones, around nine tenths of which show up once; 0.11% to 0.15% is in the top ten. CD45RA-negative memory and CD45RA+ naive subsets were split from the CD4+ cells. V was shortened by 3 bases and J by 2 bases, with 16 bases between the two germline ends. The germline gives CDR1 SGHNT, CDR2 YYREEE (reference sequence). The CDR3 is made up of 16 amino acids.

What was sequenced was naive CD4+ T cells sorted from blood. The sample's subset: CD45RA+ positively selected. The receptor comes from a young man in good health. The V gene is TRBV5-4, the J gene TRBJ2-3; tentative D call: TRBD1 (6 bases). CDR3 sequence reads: CASSSNSRGFTDTQYF. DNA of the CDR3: TGTGCCAGCAGCTCCAACTCCAGGGGATTCACAGATACGCAGTATTTT.